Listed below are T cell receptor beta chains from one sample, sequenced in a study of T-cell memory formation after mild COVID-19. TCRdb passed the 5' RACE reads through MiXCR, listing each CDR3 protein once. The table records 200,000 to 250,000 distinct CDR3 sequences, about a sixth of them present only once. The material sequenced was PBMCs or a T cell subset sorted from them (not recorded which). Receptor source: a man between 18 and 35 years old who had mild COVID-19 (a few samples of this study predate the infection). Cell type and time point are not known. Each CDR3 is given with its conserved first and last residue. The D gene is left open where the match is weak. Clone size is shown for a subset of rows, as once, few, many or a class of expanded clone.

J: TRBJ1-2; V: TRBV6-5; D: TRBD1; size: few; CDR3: CATSDRGRDYGYTF; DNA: TGTGCCACCTCAGACAGGGGTCGAGACTATGGCTACACCTTC
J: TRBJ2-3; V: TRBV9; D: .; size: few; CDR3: CASGPLADIPDTQYF; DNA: TGTGCCAGCGGTCCCCTAGCTGACATCCCAGATACGCAGTATTTT
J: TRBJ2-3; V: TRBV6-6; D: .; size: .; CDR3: CASSYGQGHADTQYF; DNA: TGTGCCAGCAGTTACGGGCAGGGACACGCAGATACGCAGTATTTT
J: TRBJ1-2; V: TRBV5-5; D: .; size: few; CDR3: CASSPILDIANYGYTF; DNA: TGTGCCAGCAGCCCAATTCTGGACATAGCTAACTATGGCTACACCTTC
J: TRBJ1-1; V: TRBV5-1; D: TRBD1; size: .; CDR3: CASSDRQGAEAFF; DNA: TGCGCCAGCAGCGACAGACAGGGGGCTGAAGCTTTCTTT
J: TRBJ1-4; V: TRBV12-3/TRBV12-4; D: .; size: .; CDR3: CASSLYPEKLFF; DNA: TGTGCCAGCAGTTTATATCCTGAAAAACTGTTTTTT
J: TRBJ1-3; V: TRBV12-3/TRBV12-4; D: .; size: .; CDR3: CASKGRPNSGNTIYF; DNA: TGTGCCAGCAAAGGTCGACCGAACTCTGGAAACACCATATATTTT
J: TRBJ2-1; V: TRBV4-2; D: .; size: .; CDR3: CASSQDAAGNEQFF; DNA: TGTGCCAGCAGCCAAGACGCGGCGGGGAATGAGCAGTTCTTC
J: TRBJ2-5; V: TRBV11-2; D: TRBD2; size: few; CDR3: CASSLDRGGLRETQYF; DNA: TGTGCCAGCAGCTTAGACCGGGGGGGCCTTAGAGAGACCCAGTACTTC
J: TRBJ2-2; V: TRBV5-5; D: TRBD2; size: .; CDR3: CASSLGQRGLTGELFF; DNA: TGTGCCAGCAGCTTGGGCCAGCGGGGACTCACCGGGGAGCTGTTTTTT
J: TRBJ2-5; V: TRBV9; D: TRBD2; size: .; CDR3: CASSGRLAQETQYF; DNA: TGTGCCAGCAGCGGGCGACTAGCCCAAGAGACCCAGTACTTC
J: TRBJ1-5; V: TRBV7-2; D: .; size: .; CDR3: CASSFSLNQPQHF; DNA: TGTGCCAGCAGCTTCAGTCTGAATCAGCCCCAGCATTTT
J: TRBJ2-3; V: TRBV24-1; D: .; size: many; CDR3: CATSDVWQGADTQYF; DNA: TGTGCCACCAGTGACGTATGGCAGGGCGCAGATACGCAGTATTTT
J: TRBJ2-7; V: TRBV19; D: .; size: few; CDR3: CASSRGLLSYEQYF; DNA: TGTGCCAGTAGCCGGGGACTCCTCTCCTACGAGCAGTACTTC
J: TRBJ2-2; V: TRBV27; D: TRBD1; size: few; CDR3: CASSFDRGVSTGELFF; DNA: TGTGCCAGCAGTTTTGACAGGGGGGTTTCCACCGGGGAGCTGTTTTTT
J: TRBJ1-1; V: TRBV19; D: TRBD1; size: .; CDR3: CASSRDRGPEAFF; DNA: TGTGCCAGTAGTAGGGACAGGGGTCCTGAAGCTTTCTTT
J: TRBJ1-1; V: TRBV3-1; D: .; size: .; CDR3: CASSHRGEATEAFF; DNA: TGTGCCAGCAGCCATCGGGGGGAAGCCACTGAAGCTTTCTTT
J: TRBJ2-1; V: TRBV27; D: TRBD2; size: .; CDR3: CASKDRGSGGSTNEQFF; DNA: TGTGCCAGCAAGGATCGAGGGTCGGGGGGGTCTACAAATGAGCAGTTCTTC
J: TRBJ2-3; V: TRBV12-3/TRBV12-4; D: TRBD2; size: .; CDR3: CASIQRGGNTQYF; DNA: TGTGCCAGCATACAGCGGGGCGGGAATACGCAGTATTTT